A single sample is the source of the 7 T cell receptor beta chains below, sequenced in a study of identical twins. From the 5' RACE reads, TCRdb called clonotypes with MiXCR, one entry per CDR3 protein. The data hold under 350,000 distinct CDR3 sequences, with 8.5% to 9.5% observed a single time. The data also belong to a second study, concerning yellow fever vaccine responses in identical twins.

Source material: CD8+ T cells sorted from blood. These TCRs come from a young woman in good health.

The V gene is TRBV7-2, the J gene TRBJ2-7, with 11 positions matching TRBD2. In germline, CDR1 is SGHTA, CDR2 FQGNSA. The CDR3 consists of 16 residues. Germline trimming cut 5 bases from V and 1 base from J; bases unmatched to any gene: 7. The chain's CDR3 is CASSVRLAGFSYEQYF. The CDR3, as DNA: TGTGCCAGCAGCGTGAGACTAGCGGGATTTTCCTACGAGCAGTACTTC.

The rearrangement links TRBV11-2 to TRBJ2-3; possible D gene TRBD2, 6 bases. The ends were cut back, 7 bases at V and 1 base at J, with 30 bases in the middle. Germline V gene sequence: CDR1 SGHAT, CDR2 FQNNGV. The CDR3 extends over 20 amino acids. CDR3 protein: CASNQQARAGWSGGTDTQYF. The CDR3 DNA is TGTGCCAGCAACCAGCAGGCGCGCGCGGGGTGGTCTGGGGGCACAGATACGCAGTATTTT.

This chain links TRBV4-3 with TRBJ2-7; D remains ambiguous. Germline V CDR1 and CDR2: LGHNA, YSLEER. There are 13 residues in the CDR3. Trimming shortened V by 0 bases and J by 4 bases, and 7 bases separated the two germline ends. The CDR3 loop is CASSQDPFYEQYF. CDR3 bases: TGCGCCAGCAGCCAAGACCCTTTTTACGAGCAGTACTTC.

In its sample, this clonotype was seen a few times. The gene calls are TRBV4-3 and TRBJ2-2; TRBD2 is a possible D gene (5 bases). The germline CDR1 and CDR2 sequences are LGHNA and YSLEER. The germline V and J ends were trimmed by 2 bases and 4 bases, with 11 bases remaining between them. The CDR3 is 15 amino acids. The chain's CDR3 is CASSQMGESTGELFF. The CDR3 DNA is TGCGCCAGCAGCCAAATGGGAGAGTCCACCGGGGAGCTGTTTTTT.

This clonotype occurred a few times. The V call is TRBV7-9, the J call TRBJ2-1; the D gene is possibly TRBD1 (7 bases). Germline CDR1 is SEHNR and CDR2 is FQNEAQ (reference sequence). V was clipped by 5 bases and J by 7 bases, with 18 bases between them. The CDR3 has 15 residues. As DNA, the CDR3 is TGTGCCAGCAGCCCAGGGGGGACAAGGCATAATGAGCAGTTCTTC. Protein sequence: CASSPGGTRHNEQFF. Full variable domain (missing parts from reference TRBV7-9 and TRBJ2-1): DTGVSQNPRHKITKRGQNVTFRCDPISEHNRLYWYRQTLGQGPEFLTYFQNEAQLEKSRLLSDRFSAERPKGSFSTLEIQRTEQGDSAMYLCASSPGGTRHNEQFFGPGTRLTVL.

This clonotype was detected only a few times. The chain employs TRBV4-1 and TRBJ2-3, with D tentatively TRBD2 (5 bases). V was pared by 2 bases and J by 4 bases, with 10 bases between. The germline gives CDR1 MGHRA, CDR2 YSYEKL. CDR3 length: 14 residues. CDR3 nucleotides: TGCGCCAGCAGCCAATGGGCGGGCCCAGATACGCAGTATTTT. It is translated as CASSQWAGPDTQYF.

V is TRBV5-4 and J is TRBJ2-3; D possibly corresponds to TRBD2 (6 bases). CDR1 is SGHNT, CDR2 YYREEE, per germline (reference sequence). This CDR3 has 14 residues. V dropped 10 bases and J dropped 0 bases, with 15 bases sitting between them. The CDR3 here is CAAGEAVSTDTQYF. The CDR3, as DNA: TGTGCCGCCGGGGAGGCGGTTAGCACAGATACGCAGTATTTT.